The 28 T cell receptor beta chains given below trace back to one sample, sequenced in a study of tumor and adjacent non-tumor tissue in lung cancer. RNA was extracted from bulk tissue without any cell sorting. Distant lung tissue was collected more than 3 cm away from the tumor edge. A modified ARM-PCR protocol with three rounds of nested PCR amplified TCRbeta. TCRdb itself ran the multiplex PCR reads through MiXCR, one entry per CDR3 protein. This table has 43,000 or so distinct CDR3 sequences, roughly 60% appearing once. The sample taken for sequencing was distant non-tumor lung tissue. These receptors were taken from a man aged 50-59 years with non-small cell lung cancer.

A remark on this clonotype: A much larger clone lies a single base off, so this may be a read error. In nucleotides, the CDR3 is TGTGCCTGGATTCACAAGGTTATTGGCTACACCTTC. This sequence encodes CAWIHKVIGYTF. The chain has TRBV30 and TRBJ1-2; D not certain. Germline values: CDR1 GTSNPN, CDR2 SVGIG (reference sequence). V lost 4 bases to trimming and J lost 7 bases, with 13 bases between them. The CDR3 is made up of 12 amino acids. Looking up the rest from reference TRBV30 and TRBJ1-2 gives the full variable domain: SQTIHQWPATLVQPVGSPLSLECTVEGTSNPNLYWYRQAAGRGLQLLFYSVGIGQISSEVPQNLSASRPQDRQFILSSKKLLLSDSGFYLCAWIHKVIGYTFGSGTRLTVV.

The sample holds many counts of this clonotype. The chain has TRBV6-5 and TRBJ2-2; 8 bases map to TRBD2. This CDR3 is 15 amino acids long. V lost 6 bases and J lost 3; bases outside the gene matches: 6. Per germline, CDR1 MNHEY and CDR2 SVGAGI. The CDR3 coding sequence is TGTGCCAGCAGCAGAGCGGGAGTAGACACCGGGGAGCTGTTTTTT. Amino acid sequence: CASSRAGVDTGELFF.

As concerns this clonotype: Because the CDR3 is missing its conserved closing phenylalanine or tryptophan, this is likely a read error. Because the CDR3's place on the DNA is in doubt, the DNA is left out and the CDR3 is given as listed by TCRdb. The gene calls are TRBV10-1 and TRBJ2-2. The germline V gene encodes CDR1 WNHNN and CDR2 SYGVQD (reference sequence). The CDR3 totals 14 residues, both ends included. CDR3 sequence: CASSGGVNTGELLL.

A note on this clonotype: A much larger clone is a single base away; this may be a read error. The J gene is TRBJ2-2, the V gene TRBV7-9; 10 nucleotides align to TRBD1. In germline, CDR1 is SEHNR, CDR2 FQNEAQ (reference sequence). V lost 7 bases, J lost 5 bases, and 7 bases stayed unmatched. This CDR3 is 15 amino acids long. CDR3 sequence (DNA): TGTGCCAGCATCCCCGGGACAGGGGCAACCGGGGAGCTGTTTTTT. As protein: CASIPGTGATGELFF.

This clonotype was observed a handful of times. The chain recombines TRBV11-3 with TRBJ1-5; TRBD1 is a possible D gene (6 bases). The CDR3 loop spans 14 amino acids. Trimming shortened V by 5 bases and J by 6 bases, and 14 bases separated the two germline ends. CDR1 is SGHNT, CDR2 YENEEA, per germline. CDR3 sequence: CASSPGEKAQPQHF. The DNA of the CDR3 is TGTGCCAGCAGCCCAGGGGAGAAGGCTCAGCCCCAGCATTTT.

The chain has TRBV6-6 and TRBJ1-2; D remains unclear. Germline CDR1 reads MNHNY; CDR2 reads SVGAGI (reference sequence). The CDR3 covers 15 residues. Trimming left V 10 bases short and J 1 base short, with 19 bases between. For the CDR3, the DNA is TGTGCCACCAGCTACGACCGAAATCATAACTATGGCTACACCTTC. Its protein product is CATSYDRNHNYGYTF.

A few counts support this clonotype. A much larger clone is a single base away; this may be a read error. The chain uses TRBV6-5 and TRBJ1-4; unclear D gene. Germline CDR1 is MNHEY and CDR2 is SVGAGI. The CDR3 loop spans 15 amino acids. Trimming shortened V by 5 bases and J by 6 bases, and 16 bases separated the two germline ends. CDR3 in amino acids: CASSPRPGSDEKLFF. The CDR3 coding sequence is TGTGCCAGCAGTCCACGGCCAGGCTCTGATGAAAAACTGTTTTTT.

A note on this clonotype: The junction and the germline gene differ at one end; a read error may be behind it. V is TRBV11-1 and J is TRBJ2-7; D possibly corresponds to TRBD1 (6 bases). Germline values: CDR1 SGHAT, CDR2 FQDESV (reference sequence). This CDR3 is 12 amino acids long. Here the CDR3 reads CASSTTGHEHYF. Written as DNA, the CDR3 is TGTGCCAGCAGCACCACAGGGCACGAGCATTACTTC.

The chain combines TRBV19 with TRBJ1-1, with a tentative D call TRBD1 (5 bases). The CDR3 consists of 13 residues. The ends were cut back, 8 bases at V and 7 bases at J, with 17 bases in the middle. The V gene's germline CDR1 is LNHDA and CDR2 SQIVND (reference sequence). In DNA form, the CDR3 reads TGTGCCAGTTACACCGGGGCCCTCTATGAAGCTTTCTTT. Translated, it gives CASYTGALYEAFF.

Points on this clonotype: Given the absence of the conserved phenylalanine or tryptophan at the CDR3 end, a read error is likely. This chain connects TRBV6-1 to TRBJ2-7; D is ambiguous. Per the germline V gene, CDR1 is MNHNS and CDR2 is SASEGT. This CDR3 comprises 12 residues. Here the CDR3 reads CASSPRSYEQYC. The CDR3 nucleotides are TGTGCTAGCAGTCCTAGATCCTACGAGCAGTACTGT.

This chain connects TRBV2 to TRBJ2-3; D is uncertain. This CDR3 has 13 residues. V lost 2 bases and J 3 bases, leaving 6 bases between the germline ends. The germline gives CDR1 SNHLY, CDR2 FYNNEI. CDR3 sequence: CASSEYLTDTQYF. The CDR3, as DNA: TGTGCCAGCAGTGAATACCTTACAGATACGCAGTATTTT. The full variable domain, with the rest looked up from reference TRBV2 and TRBJ2-3, is EPEVTQTPSHQVTQMGQEVILRCVPISNHLYFYWYRQILGQKVEFLVSFYNNEISEKSEIFDDQFSVERPDGSNFTLKIRSTKLEDSAMYFCASSEYLTDTQYFGPGTRLTVL.

In its sample, this clonotype was seen many times. The rearrangement uses TRBV14 and TRBJ2-2; D not resolved. The CDR3 covers 13 residues. Trimming pared 4 bases from V and 5 bases from J, leaving 8 bases between. Germline loops: CDR1 SGHDN, CDR2 FVKESK. DNA for the CDR3: TGTGCCAGCAGCCGGACGTCAACCGGGGAGCTGTTTTTT. Amino acid sequence: CASSRTSTGELFF. The full variable domain, in which reference TRBV14 and TRBJ2-2 provide the parts outside the CDR3, is EAGVTQFPSHSVIEKGQTVTLRCDPISGHDNLYWYRRVMGKEIKFLLHFVKESKQDESGMPNNRFLAERTGGTYSTLKVQPAELEDSGVYFCASSRTSTGELFFGEGSRLTVL.

Here the CDR3 DNA reads TGTGCCAGCAGCTTAGACCAGAACACAAATATGCAGTATTTT. Its protein product is CASSLDQNTNMQYF. The chain has TRBV11-3 and TRBJ2-3; D call uncertain. The CDR3 totals 14 residues. Per germline, CDR1 SGHNT and CDR2 YENEEA. The germline V and J ends were trimmed by 0 bases and 11 bases, with 15 bases remaining between them.

In the case of this clonotype: A read error may explain this, as a much larger clone is one base away. V gene TRBV1 combines with J gene TRBJ2-7; TRBD1, the table's D call, was not compared with the DNA. TRBV1 represents a pseudogene. The CDR3 contains 14 residues. CDR3 sequence reads: CTIRGAGASYEQYF. The CDR3 DNA is TGCACCATCCGAGGGGCGGGGGCCTCCTACGAGCAGTACTTC.

In regard to this clonotype: At one boundary the junction diverges from the germline segment, which might be a read error. This chain links TRBV4-2 with TRBJ2-7, with TRBD1 as a possible D gene (5 bases). The CDR3 contains 14 residues. Germline CDR1 and CDR2: LGHNA and YNFKEQ. CDR3 loop: CAGSRVQGPYEQYF. The CDR3 DNA sequence: TGTGCCGGCAGCCGAGTGCAGGGCCCCTACGAGCAGTACTTC.

As regards this clonotype: A much larger clone sits a single nucleotide away, making a read error possible. The rearrangement links TRBV6-5 to TRBJ2-2; 12 bases map to TRBD2. The CDR3 runs to 16 residues. The germline CDR1 and CDR2 sequences are MNHEY and SVGAGI. CDR3 residues: CASRAKTSGSTWELFF. The DNA for the CDR3 is TGTGCCAGCAGAGCGAAGACTAGCGGGAGCACCTGGGAGCTGTTTTTT.

Note on this clonotype: It is likely a read error, because the conserved phenylalanine at the end of the CDR3 is missing. This chain uses TRBV10-2 with TRBJ2-7; D may be TRBD2 (6 bases). Per germline, CDR1 WSHSY and CDR2 SAAADI. The CDR3 runs 13 residues. CDR3 nucleotide sequence: TGCGTCAGCAGATCCGGGAGCAACTACGAGCAGTACTCC. Residues: CVSRSGSNYEQYS.

This clonotype was detected a few times. This may come from a read error, since a much larger clone is one base off. J is TRBJ2-1 and V is TRBV15; 15 positions agree with TRBD2. CDR3 length equals 18 residues. Germline V gives CDR1 LNHNV, CDR2 YYDKDF (reference sequence). This CDR3 reads CTTSTGTSGRNTYNEQFF. The CDR3 DNA reads TGTACCACCAGCACCGGGACTAGCGGGAGGAATACCTACAATGAGCAGTTCTTC.

Points on this clonotype: The final CDR3 position lacks the conserved phenylalanine or tryptophan, pointing to a likely read error. The chain combines TRBV6-6 with TRBJ2-1, with 9 positions matching TRBD1. The CDR3 is made up of 16 amino acids. Germline V gene data show CDR1 as MNHNY and CDR2 as SVGAGI (reference sequence). The V and J ends lost 0 bases and 5 bases, in that order; junction bases with no gene match: 5. The CDR3 DNA reads as TGTGCCAGCAGTTACTCACAGGGGGCATTCAACAATGAGCAGTTCTTA. This sequence encodes CASSYSQGAFNNEQFL.

The chain joins TRBV5-5 to TRBJ2-7, with 9 nucleotides matching TRBD1. Germline CDR1 is SGHKS and CDR2 is YYEKEE (reference sequence). The CDR3 spans 15 residues. V gave up 5 bases and J gave up 3 bases; unmatched junction bases: 9. DNA for the CDR3: TGTGCCAGCAGTCGGGACAGGGACGCTTTCTACGAGCAGTACTTC. Its protein is CASSRDRDAFYEQYF.

Comment on this clonotype: In this CDR3 the conserved last residue, phenylalanine or tryptophan, is missing, so a read error is likely. V is TRBV6-1 and J is TRBJ1-2, with a weak D call TRBD1 (5 bases). Germline V CDR1 and CDR2: MNHNS, SASEGT. V dropped 6 bases and J dropped 4 bases, with 15 bases sitting between them. There are 14 residues in the CDR3. The CDR3 loop reads CASRHPGSGYGYTL. The CDR3 region has the DNA TGTGCCAGCAGACACCCAGGGAGTGGCTATGGCTACACCCTC.

This clonotype is a singleton in its sample. This clone may be a read error of a much larger clone one base away. The chain recombines TRBV28 with TRBJ2-3, with 8 nucleotides matching TRBD2. With 11 bases clipped from V and 2 bases from J, the junction kept 6 bases outside the gene matches. Germline V gene lookup returns CDR1 MDHEN and CDR2 SYDVKM. This CDR3 contains 13 residues. As DNA, the CDR3 is TGTGCCGGTAGCGGGGAGATCACAGATACGCAGTATTTT. Its translation is CAGSGEITDTQYF.

The table lists this clonotype with a few counts. CDR3 bases: TGCGCCAGCAGCTTGGGACCGGTTTGGACTAATGAAAAACTGTTTTTT. Translating it yields CASSLGPVWTNEKLFF. The chain joins TRBV5-1 to TRBJ1-4; no firm D call. V lost 0 bases and J 2 bases, leaving 11 bases between the germline ends. This CDR3 contains 16 residues. Per the germline V gene, CDR1 is SGHRS and CDR2 is YFSETQ.

The chain carries TRBV28 and TRBJ2-5, with D perhaps matching TRBD1 (6 bases). The ends were cut back, 6 bases at V and 5 bases at J, with 7 bases in the middle. The CDR3 is 11 amino acids. Germline V gene data show CDR1 as MDHEN and CDR2 as SYDVKM. The chain's CDR3 is CASRTGETQYF. The CDR3 region has the DNA TGTGCCAGCAGAACAGGGGAGACCCAGTACTTC.

A word on this clonotype: An end of the junction does not agree with germline; a read error may underlie this. This sequence joins TRBV4-2 and TRBJ2-6; D is possibly TRBD1 or TRBD2 (5 bases each). Per germline, CDR1 LGHNA and CDR2 YNFKEQ. The CDR3 spans 16 residues. CDR3 DNA sequence: TGTGCCAACAGCCAAGTGGGGAGCTCTGGGGCCAACGTCCTGTCTTTC. This codes for CANSQVGSSGANVLSF.

On this clonotype: The missing conserved phenylalanine or tryptophan at the end of this CDR3 makes a read error likely. The CDR3 sequence: CANRTTGVCEQYL. In nucleotides, the CDR3 is TGTGCCAACAGGACGACAGGTGTCTGCGAGCAGTACCTC. The V call is TRBV11-1, the J call TRBJ2-7, with TRBD1 as a possible D gene (6 bases). Germline loops: CDR1 SGHAT, CDR2 FQDESV (reference sequence). V lost 10 bases and J 6 bases, leaving 19 bases between the germline ends. CDR3 length: 13 residues.

Comments on this clonotype: The junction differs from germline at one of its ends, possibly a read error. CDR3: CASSYRTENTEAFF. Written as DNA, the CDR3 is TGTGCCAGTAGTTATAGGACAGAGAACACTGAAGCTTTCTTT. The genes are TRBV6-6 and TRBJ1-1; tentative D call: TRBD1 (6 bases). The length of the CDR3 is 14 residues. Looked up from germline, CDR1 is MNHNY and CDR2 is SVGAGI (reference sequence).

This clonotype was seen many times. The V gene is TRBV6-1, the J gene TRBJ2-2; 8 nucleotides align to TRBD2. CDR3 length equals 18 residues. J lost 5 bases, V lost 3 bases, and 14 bases had no gene match. Per the germline V gene, CDR1 is MNHNS and CDR2 is SASEGT. The CDR3, as DNA: TGTGCCAGCAGTGAGGCTGGGAGCGGGGGTTATGGGACCGGGGAGCTGTTTTTT. Protein: CASSEAGSGGYGTGELFF.